What follows describes a single TCR beta chain. Germline V gives CDR1 SGHRS, CDR2 YFSETQ. The CDR3 length is 15 residues. The V gene end was trimmed by 4 bases and the J gene end by 0 bases; junction bases not matched to a gene: 4. The data were taken from a study of cytomegalovirus exposure and HLA in healthy donors. Use of 60 Vbeta and 13 Jbeta primers characterized the PCR. Profiled with immunoSEQ multiplex PCR; TCRdb holds only in-frame clones, not every one. Here the sample spans tens of thousands of clones, roughly 60% being singletons. The chain employs TRBV5-1 and TRBJ2-3, with 8 bases lining up with TRBD1. The sequence was obtained from a boy between 10 and 17 years old in good health and CMV-seropositive. Material for sequencing was PBMCs. The CDR3 sequence is CASSLQGASTDTQYF. The CDR3 DNA reads TGCGCCAGCAGCCTCCAGGGGGCCAGCACAGATACGCAGTATTTT.